This TCR beta chain was observed in a study of shared clonotypes between healthy human individuals. Study-wide findings and caveats: Roughly 5% of naive CD4 clonotypes were common to several donors.

Germline loops: CDR1 MNHEY, CDR2 SVGAGI. V was clipped by 4 bases and J by 2 bases, with 5 bases between them. The CDR3 spans 12 residues. Concerning this clone: Antigen unknown.

When replicate PCRs were run on sorted subsets, they used about 200 ng DNA, approximately 33,000 T cell genomes. Sequenced by immunoSEQ multiplex PCR; TCRdb stores in-frame clones only, minus some. The sample holds millions of clones, roughly 94% seen once. The TCR comes from a man aged 18 to 35 in good health. The chain is built from TRBV6-5 and TRBJ2-5; D gene unclear. Sample: naive CD4+ T cells sorted from blood. The subset was: CD45RA+ positively selected. CDR3 amino acids: CASSSAQETQYF. In nucleotides, the CDR3 is TGTGCCAGCAGTTCGGCTCAAGAGACCCAGTACTTC.